This is a list of T cell receptor beta chains from one sample in a study of beta chain features in type 1 diabetes. The repertoire was sequenced with immunoSEQ multiplex PCR; TCRdb's copy has only in-frame clones and lacks some. In the table there are around 500,000 clones, more than 9.5% of which are singletons. Source material: naive CD4+ T cells from blood. Receptors were obtained from a woman aged 18-29 years in good health. CDR3s include the opening cysteine and the closing phenylalanine or tryptophan. The order of the fields is clone size, V gene, J gene, D gene, CDR3 DNA, CDR3 protein. The D gene is left open where the match is weak. The size field is filled for only some rows; it gives once, few, many or a size class.

few	TRBV14	TRBJ2-3	.	TGTGCCAGCACCAACAGAGGGGGGATGACTAGCACAGATACGCAGTATTTT	CASTNRGGMTSTDTQYF
.	TRBV4-2	TRBJ2-7	TRBD2	TGTGCCAGCAGCCAAGCCCTGACTAGCGGGAGTTACGAGCAGTACTTC	CASSQALTSGSYEQYF
.	TRBV11-3	TRBJ2-3	TRBD2	TGTGCCAGCAGCCCCGGGCTTAGCGGGGGCACAGATACGCAGTATTTT	CASSPGLSGGTDTQYF
.	TRBV2	TRBJ2-5	.	TGTGCCAGCAGTGAGCGGGGCCCGTACCAAGAGACCCAGTACTTC	CASSERGPYQETQYF
few	TRBV11-2	TRBJ2-2	.	TGTGCCAGCAGCTTTAGGGTGGCCACCGGGGAGCTGTTTTTT	CASSFRVATGELFF
.	TRBV9	TRBJ2-1	.	TGTGCCAGCACCCCTCTCGGGACATCGTATGAGCAGTTCTTC	CASTPLGTSYEQFF
few	TRBV9	TRBJ2-5	TRBD1	TGTGCCAGCAGCGTAGAAGGGACAGGAAAGACCCAGTACTTC	CASSVEGTGKTQYF
.	TRBV29-1	TRBJ1-1	TRBD1	TGCAGCGTTCGACAGGGCTCCAGCAACACTGAAGCTTTCTTT	CSVRQGSSNTEAFF
.	TRBV18	TRBJ2-5	TRBD1	TGTGCCAGCTCAGTAACAGGGGGCGCAGAGACCCAGTACTTC	CASSVTGGAETQYF
.	TRBV9	TRBJ2-3	.	TGTGCCAGCAGCGCGACTAGTCTAGCTACGCAGTATTTT	CASSATSLATQYF